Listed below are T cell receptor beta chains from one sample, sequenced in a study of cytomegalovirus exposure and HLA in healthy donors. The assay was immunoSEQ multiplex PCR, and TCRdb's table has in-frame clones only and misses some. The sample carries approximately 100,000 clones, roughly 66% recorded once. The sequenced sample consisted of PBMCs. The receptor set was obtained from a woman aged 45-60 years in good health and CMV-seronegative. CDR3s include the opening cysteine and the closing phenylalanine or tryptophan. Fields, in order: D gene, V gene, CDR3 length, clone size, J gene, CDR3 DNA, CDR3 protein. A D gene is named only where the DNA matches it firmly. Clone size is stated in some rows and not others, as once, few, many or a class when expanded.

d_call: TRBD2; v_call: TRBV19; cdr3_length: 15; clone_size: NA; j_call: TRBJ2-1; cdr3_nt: TGTGCCAGTAGTCCGGGACTAGCGGTACCCAATGAGCAGTTCTTC; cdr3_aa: CASSPGLAVPNEQFF
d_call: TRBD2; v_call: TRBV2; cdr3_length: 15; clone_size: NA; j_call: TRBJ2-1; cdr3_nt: TGTGCCAGCAGGTTTAGCGGGGGGGCCGGAGATGAGCAGTTCTTC; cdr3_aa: CASRFSGGAGDEQFF
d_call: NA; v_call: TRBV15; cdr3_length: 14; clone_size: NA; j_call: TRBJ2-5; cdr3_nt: TGTGCCACCAGCAGAGATCGAGGGTTGGAGACCCAGTACTTC; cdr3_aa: CATSRDRGLETQYF
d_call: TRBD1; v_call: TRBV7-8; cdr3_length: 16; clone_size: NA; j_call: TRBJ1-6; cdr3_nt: TGTGCCAGCAGCCCTATGCCGGGACAGTCATTTACACCCCTCCACTTT; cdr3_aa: CASSPMPGQSFTPLHF
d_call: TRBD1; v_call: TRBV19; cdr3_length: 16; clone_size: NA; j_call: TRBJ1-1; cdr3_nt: TGTGCCAGTAGTATACGCGACAGGGGCTATAGCACTGAAGCTTTCTTT; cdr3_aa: CASSIRDRGYSTEAFF
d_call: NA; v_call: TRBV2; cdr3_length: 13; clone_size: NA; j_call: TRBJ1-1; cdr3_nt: TGTGCCAGCAGTGTTGGCAGGGCCACTGAAGCTTTCTTT; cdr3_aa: CASSVGRATEAFF
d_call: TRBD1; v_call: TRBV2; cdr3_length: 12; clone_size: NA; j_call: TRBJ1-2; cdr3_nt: TGTGCCACGACCCCGACAGGGCGAGGCTACACCTTC; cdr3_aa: CATTPTGRGYTF
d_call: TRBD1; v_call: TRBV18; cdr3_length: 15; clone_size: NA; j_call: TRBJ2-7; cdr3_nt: TGTGCCAGCTCACCCGCCGGGACAGGGGGTTACGAGCAGTACTTC; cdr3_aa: CASSPAGTGGYEQYF
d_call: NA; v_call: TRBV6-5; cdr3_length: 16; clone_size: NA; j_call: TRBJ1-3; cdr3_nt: TGTGCCAGCAGTTACTCGACAGGCGGCATCGGAAACACCATATATTTT; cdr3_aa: CASSYSTGGIGNTIYF
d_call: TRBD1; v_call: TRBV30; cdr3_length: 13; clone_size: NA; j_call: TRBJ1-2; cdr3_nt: TGTGCCGGAATGAAGGGGGCCGACTATGGCTACACCTTC; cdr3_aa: CAGMKGADYGYTF
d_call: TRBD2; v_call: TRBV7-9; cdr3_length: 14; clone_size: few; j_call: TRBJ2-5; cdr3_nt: TGTGCCAGCAGCTCGCGGGGGGCCAGGGAGACCCAGTACTTC; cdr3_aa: CASSSRGARETQYF
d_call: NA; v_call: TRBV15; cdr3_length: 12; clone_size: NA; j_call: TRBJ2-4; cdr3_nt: TGTGCCACCAGCAGAGTAGGGACAATTCAGTACTTC; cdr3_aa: CATSRVGTIQYF
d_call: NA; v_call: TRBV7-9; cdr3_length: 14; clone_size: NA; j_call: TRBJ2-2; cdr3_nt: TGTGCCAGCAGCTTAGGGTCGGGATCCGGGGAGCTGTTTTTT; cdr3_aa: CASSLGSGSGELFF
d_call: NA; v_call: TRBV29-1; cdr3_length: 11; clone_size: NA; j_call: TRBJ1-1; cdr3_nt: TGCAGCGTTTTCCAGAACACTGAAGCTTTCTTT; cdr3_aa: CSVFQNTEAFF